This T cell receptor beta chain derives from a study of T cell clones after liver transplantation. Study as a whole: Until 12-24 months post-transplant, subjects got standard immunosuppression and no induction. Study observations and caveats: In most of the 8 subjects, circulating graft-donor-reactive CD4 TCRbeta sequences fell significantly after transplant. A larger donor-reactive than third-party decline suggested partial antigen-specific deletion.

Points on this clone: Antigen: not known.

TCRdb's table, derived via immunoSEQ multiplex PCR, lists solely in-frame clones and lacks some. Among under 150,000 clones listed, 90% were seen once. Germline V gene sequence: CDR1 MNHNY, CDR2 SVGAGI (reference sequence). J gave up 4 bases and V 7 bases, and 9 bases lay outside the gene matches. The CDR3 covers 14 residues. The chain combines TRBV6-6 with TRBJ2-5; 7 bases map to TRBD1. The material was CD4+ T cells from blood, obtained 12 months after liver transplant. The receptor was derived from a human patient who received a liver transplant. Some of the T cells might come from the graft donor. The CDR3 is CASKGTVVVETQYF. The CDR3 DNA reads as TGTGCCAGCAAAGGGACAGTCGTCGTAGAGACCCAGTACTTC.